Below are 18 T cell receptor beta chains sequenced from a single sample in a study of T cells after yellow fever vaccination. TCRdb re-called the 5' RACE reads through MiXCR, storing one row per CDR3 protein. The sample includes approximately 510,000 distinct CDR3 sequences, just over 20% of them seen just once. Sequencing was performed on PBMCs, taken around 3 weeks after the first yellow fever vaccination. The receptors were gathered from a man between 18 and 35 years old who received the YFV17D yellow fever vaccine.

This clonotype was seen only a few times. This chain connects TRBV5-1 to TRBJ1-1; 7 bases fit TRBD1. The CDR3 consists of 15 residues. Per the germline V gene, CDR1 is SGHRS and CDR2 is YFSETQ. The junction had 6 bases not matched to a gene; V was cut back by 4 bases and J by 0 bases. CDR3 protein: CASSLRQGLNTEAFF. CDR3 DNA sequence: TGCGCCAGCAGCCTTCGACAGGGCCTGAACACTGAAGCTTTCTTT.

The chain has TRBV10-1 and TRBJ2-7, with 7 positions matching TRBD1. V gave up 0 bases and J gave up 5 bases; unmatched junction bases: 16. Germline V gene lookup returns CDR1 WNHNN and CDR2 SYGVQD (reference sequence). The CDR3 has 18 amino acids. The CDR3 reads CASSESFPGQSFVHEQYF. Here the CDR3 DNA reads TGCGCCAGCAGTGAGTCTTTCCCGGGACAGTCTTTTGTGCACGAGCAGTACTTC.

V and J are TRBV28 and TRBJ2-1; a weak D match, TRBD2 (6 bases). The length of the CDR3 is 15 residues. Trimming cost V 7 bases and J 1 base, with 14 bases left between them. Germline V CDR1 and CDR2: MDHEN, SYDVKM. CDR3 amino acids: CASIRAGRSYNEQFF. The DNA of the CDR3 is TGTGCCAGCATTCGGGCGGGGCGGTCCTACAATGAGCAGTTCTTC.

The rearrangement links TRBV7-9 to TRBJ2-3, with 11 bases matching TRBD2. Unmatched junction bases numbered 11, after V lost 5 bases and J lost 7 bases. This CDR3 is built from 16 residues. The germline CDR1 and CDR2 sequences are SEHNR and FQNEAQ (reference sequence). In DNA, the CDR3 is TGTGCCAGCAGCCCACCTCGGGCTAGCGGGGGGTATACGCAGTATTTT. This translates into CASSPPRASGGYTQYF.

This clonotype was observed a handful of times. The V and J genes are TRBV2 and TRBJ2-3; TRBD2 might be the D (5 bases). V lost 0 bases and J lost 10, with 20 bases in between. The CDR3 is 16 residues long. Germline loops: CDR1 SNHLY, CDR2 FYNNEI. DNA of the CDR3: TGTGCCAGCAGTGAAGCCCGGACTCTTCGGACTGATTCGCAGTATTTT. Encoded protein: CASSEARTLRTDSQYF.

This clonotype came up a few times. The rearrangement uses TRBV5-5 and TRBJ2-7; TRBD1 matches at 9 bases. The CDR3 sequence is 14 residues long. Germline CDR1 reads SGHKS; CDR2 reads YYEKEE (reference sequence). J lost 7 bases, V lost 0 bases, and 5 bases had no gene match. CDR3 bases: TGTGCCAGCAGCTTGGACAGGGGGCCGCGGGAGCAGTACTTC. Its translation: CASSLDRGPREQYF.

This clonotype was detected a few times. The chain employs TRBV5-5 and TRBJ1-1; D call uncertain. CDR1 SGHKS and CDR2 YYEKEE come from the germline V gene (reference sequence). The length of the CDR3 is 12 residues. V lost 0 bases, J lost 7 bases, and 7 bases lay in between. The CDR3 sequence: CASSLEVHEAFF. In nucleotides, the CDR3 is TGTGCCAGCAGCTTGGAGGTCCATGAAGCTTTCTTT.

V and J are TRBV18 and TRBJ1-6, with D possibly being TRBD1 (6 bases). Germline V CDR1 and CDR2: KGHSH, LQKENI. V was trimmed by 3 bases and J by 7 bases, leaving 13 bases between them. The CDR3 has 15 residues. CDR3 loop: CASSPSGVRNSPLHF. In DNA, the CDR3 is TGTGCCAGCTCACCTTCAGGGGTGAGGAATTCACCCCTCCACTTT.

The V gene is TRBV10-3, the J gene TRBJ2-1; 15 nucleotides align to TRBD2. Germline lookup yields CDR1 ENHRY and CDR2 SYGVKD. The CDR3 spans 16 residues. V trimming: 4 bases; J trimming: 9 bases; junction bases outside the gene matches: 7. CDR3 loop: CAISGGLAGGRVEQFF. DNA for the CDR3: TGTGCCATCAGTGGTGGACTAGCGGGGGGGCGGGTTGAGCAGTTCTTC.

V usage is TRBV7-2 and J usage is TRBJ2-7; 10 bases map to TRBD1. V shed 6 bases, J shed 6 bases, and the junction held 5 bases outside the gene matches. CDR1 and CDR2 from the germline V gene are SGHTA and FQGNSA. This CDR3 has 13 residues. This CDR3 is CASRRTGGGEQYF. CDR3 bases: TGTGCCAGCAGGAGGACAGGGGGGGGCGAGCAGTACTTC.

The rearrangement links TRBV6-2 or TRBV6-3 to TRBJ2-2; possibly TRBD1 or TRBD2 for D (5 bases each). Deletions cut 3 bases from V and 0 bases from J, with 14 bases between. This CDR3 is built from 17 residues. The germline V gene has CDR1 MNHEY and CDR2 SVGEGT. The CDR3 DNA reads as TGTGCCAGCAGTTATTTGGGGGTGACCTCGAACACCGGGGAGCTGTTTTTT. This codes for CASSYLGVTSNTGELFF.

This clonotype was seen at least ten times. CDR3 amino acids: CASSMGVPYEQYF. The CDR3 nucleotides are TGTGCCAGCAGCATGGGAGTTCCGTACGAGCAGTACTTC. The chain has TRBV7-6 and TRBJ2-7, with D maybe TRBD2 (5 bases). Trimming cost V 5 bases and J 4 bases, with 12 bases left between them. The CDR3 is made up of 13 amino acids. Looked up from germline, CDR1 is SGHVS and CDR2 is FNYEAQ.

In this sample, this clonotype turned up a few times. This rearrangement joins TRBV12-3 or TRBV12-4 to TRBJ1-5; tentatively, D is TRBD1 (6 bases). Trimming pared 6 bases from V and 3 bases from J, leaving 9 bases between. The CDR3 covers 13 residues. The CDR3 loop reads CASRSGDNQPQHF. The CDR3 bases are TGTGCCAGCAGGTCAGGGGACAATCAGCCCCAGCATTTT.

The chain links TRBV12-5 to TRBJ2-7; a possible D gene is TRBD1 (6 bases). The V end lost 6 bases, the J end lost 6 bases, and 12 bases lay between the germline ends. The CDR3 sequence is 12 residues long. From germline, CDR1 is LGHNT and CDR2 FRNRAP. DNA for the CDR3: TGTGCTAGTGGCCGGGACACCCCCGAGCAGTACTTC. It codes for CASGRDTPEQYF.

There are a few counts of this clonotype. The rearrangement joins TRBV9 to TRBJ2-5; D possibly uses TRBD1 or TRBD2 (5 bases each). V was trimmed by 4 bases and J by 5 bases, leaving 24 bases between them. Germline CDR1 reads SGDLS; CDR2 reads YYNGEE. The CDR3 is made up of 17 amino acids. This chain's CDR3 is CASSFDPGPGFGETQYF. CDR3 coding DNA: TGTGCCAGCAGCTTCGACCCGGGACCAGGTTTTGGGGAGACCCAGTACTTC.

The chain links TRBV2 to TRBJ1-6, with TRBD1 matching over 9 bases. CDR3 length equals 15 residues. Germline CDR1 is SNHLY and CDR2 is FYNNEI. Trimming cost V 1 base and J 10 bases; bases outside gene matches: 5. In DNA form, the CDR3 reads TGTGCCAGCAGTGAAGGGACAGGGGAGGGCTCACCCCTCCACTTT. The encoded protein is CASSEGTGEGSPLHF.

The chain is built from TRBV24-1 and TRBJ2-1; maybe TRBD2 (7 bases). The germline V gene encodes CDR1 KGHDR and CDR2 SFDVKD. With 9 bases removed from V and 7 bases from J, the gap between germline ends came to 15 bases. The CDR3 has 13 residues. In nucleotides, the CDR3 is TGTGCCACCGTCGGAGGGGGGGCGAATGAGCAGTTCTTC. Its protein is CATVGGGANEQFF.

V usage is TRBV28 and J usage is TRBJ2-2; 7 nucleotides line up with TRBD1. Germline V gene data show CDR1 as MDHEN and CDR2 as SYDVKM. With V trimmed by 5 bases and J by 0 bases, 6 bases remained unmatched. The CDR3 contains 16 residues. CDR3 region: CASSHRDRTNTGELFF. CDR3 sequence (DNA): TGTGCCAGCAGTCACAGGGACAGAACGAACACCGGGGAGCTGTTTTTT.